The clone carrying this T cell receptor beta chain turned up a few times. Its target is unknown. The data were obtained in a study of beta chain features in type 1 diabetes. Study-wide context: Sorted cell examination encompassed 85 million to 130 million cells across all samples. Study conclusions and caveats: PCR could preferentially amplify shorter templates, alike in patients and controls. The study found fewer insertions and more deletions at VDJ junctions in type 1 diabetes patients. Researchers report that Type 1 diabetes patients had moderately but significantly shorter TCRB CDR3s across all four CD4+ subsets. For cells with high TCR expression, cDNA sequencing could yield over-representation.

The study reverse transcribed the entire isolated RNA, so it sequenced expressed TCRB transcripts. The repertoire was sequenced with immunoSEQ multiplex PCR; TCRdb's copy has only in-frame clones and lacks some. The sample consists of around 130,000 clones, 9% of them appearing once. CDR3 length: 15 residues. V trimming: 6 bases; J trimming: 2 bases; junction bases outside the gene matches: 4. Germline V gene data show CDR1 as ENHRY and CDR2 as SYGVKD. The chain has TRBV10-3 and TRBJ2-5; 12 bases fit TRBD2. The sample was central memory CD4+ T cells from blood. This receptor was obtained from a man younger than 45 with type 1 diabetes. CDR3 in DNA: TGTGCCATCAGGACTAGCGGGGGCAGACAAGAGACCCAGTACTTC. It specifies CAIRTSGGRQETQYF.